A single sample gave rise to the 22 T cell receptor beta chains below, sequenced in a study of blood T cell repertoires in COVID-19. Only in-frame clones appear in the TCRdb table, and some are missing; sequencing was by immunoSEQ multiplex PCR. Among about 140,000 clones listed, 84% were seen once. The material sequenced was peripheral blood. These receptors were obtained from a human donor in a cohort sampled during active COVID-19.

The chain combines TRBV29-1 with TRBJ1-2; 9 bases fit TRBD1. Germline CDR1 reads SQVTM; CDR2 reads ANQGSEA. The CDR3 length is 13 residues. The V and J ends lost 6 bases and 1 base, in that order; junction bases with no gene match: 3. The CDR3 DNA sequence: TGCAGCGTCGGACAGGGGCTTAACTATGGCTACACCTTC. This gives the protein CSVGQGLNYGYTF.

The chain combines TRBV18 with TRBJ2-3; tentative D call: TRBD2 (6 bases). Germline V gene lookup returns CDR1 KGHSH and CDR2 LQKENI. Trimming stripped 3 bases from V and 0 bases from J, with 16 bases between. This CDR3 spans 17 amino acids. CDR3 in amino acids: CASSPWGETLSTDTQYF. CDR3 bases: TGTGCCAGCTCACCTTGGGGGGAAACCCTAAGCACAGATACGCAGTATTTT.

V is TRBV19 and J is TRBJ2-5, with D tentatively TRBD2 (6 bases). The CDR3 has 14 residues. V was trimmed by 6 bases and J by 3 bases, leaving 14 bases between them. The V gene's germline CDR1 is LNHDA and CDR2 SQIVND (reference sequence). The CDR3 region has the DNA TGTGCCAGTAGGCGGGGACCTTACGAAGAGACCCAGTACTTC. It codes for CASRRGPYEETQYF.

This clone was seen a handful of times. This chain uses TRBV11-3 with TRBJ1-6, with D tentatively TRBD1 (5 bases). V was shortened by 1 base and J by 10 bases, with 8 bases between the two germline ends. The CDR3 extends over 13 amino acids. Germline loops: CDR1 SGHNT, CDR2 YENEEA. CDR3 coding DNA: TGTGCCAGCAGCTTAGCAGGGAGGTCACCCCTCCACTTT. It specifies CASSLAGRSPLHF.

The CDR3 spells CATSRGVFTRGNQPQHF. The DNA of the CDR3 is TGTGCCACCAGCAGGGGTGTTTTCACCCGGGGGAATCAGCCCCAGCATTTT. The chain has TRBV15 and TRBJ1-5, with D maybe TRBD1 (5 bases). The CDR3 extends over 17 amino acids. The ends were cut back, 3 bases at V and 4 bases at J, with 19 bases in the middle. Germline CDR1 LNHNV, CDR2 YYDKDF (reference sequence).

This clone appeared a few times. V is TRBV7-9 and J is TRBJ1-3, with 7 positions matching TRBD1. The CDR3 loop spans 16 amino acids. CDR1 is SEHNR and CDR2 is FQNEAQ in the germline V gene (reference sequence). The J segment lost 1 base and the V segment lost 2 bases, leaving 5 bases of the junction unmatched. CDR3 in amino acids: CASSLYRQGSGNTIYF. The CDR3 nucleotides read TGTGCCAGCAGCTTATACAGACAGGGTTCTGGAAACACCATATATTTT. Drawing the rest from reference TRBV7-9 and TRBJ1-3, the complete variable domain is DTGVSQNPRHKITKRGQNVTFRCDPISEHNRLYWYRQTLGQGPEFLTYFQNEAQLEKSRLLSDRFSAERPKGSFSTLEIQRTEQGDSAMYLCASSLYRQGSGNTIYFGEGSWLTVV.

The chain joins TRBV19 to TRBJ1-6, with a weak D call TRBD1 (6 bases). CDR3 length: 18 amino acids. Germline assignment: CDR1 LNHDA and CDR2 SQIVND (reference sequence). The germline V and J ends were trimmed by 0 bases and 7 bases, with 19 bases remaining between them. In DNA, the CDR3 is TGTGCCAGTAGTATAGATCCGGACAGCCCAACCAGCAATTCACCCCTCCACTTT. Encoded protein: CASSIDPDSPTSNSPLHF.

This clone was found once. This rearrangement joins TRBV7-2 to TRBJ2-3, with 8 positions matching TRBD2. This CDR3 has 15 residues. V lost 4 bases, J lost 5 bases, and 8 bases stayed unmatched. Looked up from germline, CDR1 is SGHTA and CDR2 is FQGNSA. CDR3 bases: TGTGCCAGCAGCTCGGGGGGGGGTCGTAAAGATACGCAGTATTTT. Its translation: CASSSGGGRKDTQYF.

This rearrangement joins TRBV6-2 or TRBV6-3 to TRBJ1-1, with D uncertain. The CDR3 consists of 16 residues. The germline V gene has CDR1 MNHEY and CDR2 SVGEGT. The V gene lost 5 bases and the J gene lost 0 bases, with 16 bases spanning the gap. The CDR3, as DNA: TGTGCCAGCAGTCCGGCCTTTCGGGGAATGAACACTGAAGCTTTCTTT. Its translation: CASSPAFRGMNTEAFF.

The gene calls are TRBV6-2 or TRBV6-3 and TRBJ2-7; 12 nucleotides match TRBD2. The V segment lost 6 bases and the J segment 2 bases; nucleotides outside the gene matches: 5. CDR3 length: 15 amino acids. CDR1 MNHEY and CDR2 SVGEGT come from the germline V gene. DNA of the CDR3: TGTGCCAGCAGCCCAAGGACTAGCGGGGCCTACGAGCAGTACGTC. It specifies CASSPRTSGAYEQYV.

The rearrangement joins TRBV4-2 to TRBJ1-1; 9 bases agree with TRBD1. This CDR3 is built from 12 residues. The ends lost 4 bases at V and 7 bases at J; junction bases unmatched: 1. The V gene's germline CDR1 is LGHNA and CDR2 YNFKEQ. The chain's CDR3 is CASSPGQGEAFF. Written as DNA, the CDR3 is TGTGCCAGCAGCCCGGGACAGGGTGAAGCTTTCTTT.

This clone was observed a single time. The chain combines TRBV21-1 with TRBJ2-2; the table's D call TRBD2 went unverified against the DNA. TRBV21-1 is a pseudogene segment. This CDR3 has 19 residues. The CDR3 nucleotides are TGTGCCAGCAGCCACTTTATCCGGACTAGCGGGAGGGGTGCCGGGGAGCTGTTTTTT. As protein: CASSHFIRTSGRGAGELFF.

J is TRBJ2-3 and V is TRBV10-3, with D possibly being TRBD2 (5 bases). This CDR3 contains 17 residues. Germline V gives CDR1 ENHRY, CDR2 SYGVKD. The V end was cut by 0 bases, the J end by 5 bases, with 18 bases between. The CDR3 loop reads CAISESPDGVNEDTQYF. CDR3 coding DNA: TGTGCCATCAGTGAGTCGCCTGACGGGGTCAACGAAGATACGCAGTATTTT.

The chain couples TRBV18 to TRBJ2-1; 7 positions agree with TRBD1. Germline V lookup: CDR1 KGHSH, CDR2 LQKENI. CDR3 length equals 16 residues. J gave up 2 bases and V 3 bases, and 7 bases lay outside the gene matches. The chain's CDR3 is CASSPRPDRAYNEQFF. The CDR3 DNA is TGTGCCAGCTCACCTCGCCCCGACAGGGCCTACAATGAGCAGTTCTTC. The whole variable domain, filled in from reference TRBV18 and TRBJ2-1, reads NAGVMQNPRHLVRRRGQEARLRCSPMKGHSHVYWYRQLPEEGLKFMVYLQKENIIDESGMPKERFSAEFPKEGPSILRIQQVVRGDSAAYFCASSPRPDRAYNEQFFGPGTRLTVL.

The DNA of the CDR3 is TGTGCCAGCAGCTTAACGCCTAGCGGGACTACCAAAAACATTCAGTACTTC. Amino acids: CASSLTPSGTTKNIQYF. The chain has TRBV7-9 and TRBJ2-4, with TRBD2 identical over 9 bases. The germline V gene has CDR1 SEHNR and CDR2 FQNEAQ (reference sequence). CDR3 length: 17 residues. V shed 2 bases and J 2 bases; nucleotides not matched to a gene: 7.

There are a few counts of this clone. The chain employs TRBV6-2 or TRBV6-3 and TRBJ1-5; 8 bases line up with TRBD1. V lost 4 bases, J lost 7 bases, and 6 bases stayed unmatched. Germline loops: CDR1 MNHEY, CDR2 SVGEGT. The CDR3 spans 14 residues. The DNA for the CDR3 is TGTGCCAGCAGTTCGGGACAGGTTGCCCAGCCCCAGCATTTT. It encodes CASSSGQVAQPQHF.

The rearrangement links TRBV18 to TRBJ2-6; D perhaps matches TRBD2 (5 bases). The CDR3 covers 15 residues. Germline-derived CDR1 and CDR2 are KGHSH and LQKENI. V was pared by 6 bases and J by 1 base, with 10 bases between. The DNA of the CDR3 is TGTGCCAGCTCCCCAGGCGGGTCTGGGGCCAACGTCCTGACTTTC. It yields the protein CASSPGGSGANVLTF.

The V and J genes are TRBV15 and TRBJ1-5; D remains unclear. This CDR3 spans 15 amino acids. The V end lost 5 bases, the J end lost 4 bases, and 15 bases lay between the germline ends. Germline V gives CDR1 LNHNV, CDR2 YYDKDF (reference sequence). CDR3 in DNA: TGTGCCACCAGCCCCGGGAGGCTAGTGAATCAGCCCCAGCATTTT. Its protein is CATSPGRLVNQPQHF.

V usage is TRBV2 and J usage is TRBJ2-2; D unresolved. Trimming shortened V by 8 bases and J by 5 bases, and 12 bases separated the two germline ends. This CDR3 spans 13 amino acids. Germline V lookup: CDR1 SNHLY, CDR2 FYNNEI. The CDR3 loop reads CASRPPVTGELFF. CDR3 coding DNA: TGTGCCAGCCGCCCCCCGGTTACCGGGGAGCTGTTTTTT.

CDR3 sequence: CASSTLEEGYGYTF. As DNA, the CDR3 is TGTGCCAGCAGCACCTTAGAGGAGGGATATGGCTACACCTTC. The rearrangement uses TRBV21-1 and TRBJ1-2. TRBV21-1 counts as a pseudogene. This CDR3 is built from 14 residues.

CDR3 DNA: TGCGCCAGCAGCCACACGACAGGGATGGGGGGCTACACCTTC. Protein sequence: CASSHTTGMGGYTF. This sequence joins TRBV4-1 and TRBJ1-2, with 7 bases lining up with TRBD1. Germline trimming cut 3 bases from V and 8 bases from J; bases unmatched to any gene: 9. Germline V gives CDR1 MGHRA, CDR2 YSYEKL. There are 14 residues in the CDR3.

The rearrangement links TRBV30 to TRBJ2-1, with 12 nucleotides matching TRBD2. Germline V gives CDR1 GTSNPN, CDR2 SVGIG (reference sequence). This CDR3 region has 15 residues. In DNA, the CDR3 is TGTGCTTACAAGTCTAGCGGGAGGGGTTGGAATGAGCAGTTCTTC. As protein: CAYKSSGRGWNEQFF.